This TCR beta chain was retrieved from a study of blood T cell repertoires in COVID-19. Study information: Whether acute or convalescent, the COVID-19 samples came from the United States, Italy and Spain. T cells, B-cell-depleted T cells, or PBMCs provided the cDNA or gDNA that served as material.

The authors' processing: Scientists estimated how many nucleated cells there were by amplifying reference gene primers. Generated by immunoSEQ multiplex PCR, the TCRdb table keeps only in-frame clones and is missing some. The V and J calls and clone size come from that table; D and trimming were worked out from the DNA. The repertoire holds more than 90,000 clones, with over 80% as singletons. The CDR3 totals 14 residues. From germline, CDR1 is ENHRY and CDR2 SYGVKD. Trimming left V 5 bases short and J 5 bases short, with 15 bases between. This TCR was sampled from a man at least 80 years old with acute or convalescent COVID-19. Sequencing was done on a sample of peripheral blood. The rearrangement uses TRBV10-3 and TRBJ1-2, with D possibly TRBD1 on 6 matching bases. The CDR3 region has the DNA TGTGCCATCAGTACAGGGAAAGAGGCGTATGGCTACACCTTC. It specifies CAISTGKEAYGYTF.